A single sample gave rise to the 31 T cell receptor beta chains below, sequenced in a study of blood T cell repertoires in COVID-19. Profiling relied on immunoSEQ multiplex PCR, and the TCRdb table lists in-frame clones only, not all of them. The data show 100,000 to 150,000 clones, approximately 80% seen once. Material for sequencing was peripheral blood. The receptors were gathered from a man aged 40-49 years with active or convalescent COVID-19.

The chain uses TRBV7-3 and TRBJ2-3, with TRBD2 identical over 12 bases. This CDR3 spans 15 amino acids. Trimming cost V 4 bases and J 3 bases; bases outside gene matches: 2. CDR1 SGHTA and CDR2 FQGTGA come from the germline V gene. CDR3 residues: CASSSSGGATDTQYF. The CDR3 DNA reads TGTGCCAGCAGCTCTAGCGGGGGGGCTACAGATACGCAGTATTTT.

The gene calls are TRBV5-1 and TRBJ2-5, with 7 nucleotides matching TRBD1. The CDR3 loop spans 14 amino acids. The V segment lost 6 bases and the J segment 4 bases; nucleotides outside the gene matches: 9. The germline gives CDR1 SGHRS, CDR2 YFSETQ. CDR3 in DNA: TGCGCCAGCACCAAAAGACAGGGATTAGAGACCCAGTACTTC. This translates into CASTKRQGLETQYF.

A few counts support this clone. V is TRBV3-1 (or the pseudogene TRBV3-2) and J is TRBJ2-1, with 8 nucleotides matching TRBD2. The CDR3 extends over 14 amino acids. Germline trimming cut 1 base from V and 8 bases from J; bases unmatched to any gene: 4. Germline CDR1 and CDR2: LGHDT and YNNKEL (reference sequence). CDR3 in DNA: TGTGCCAGCAGCCAAGGAGGGACTAGGCATGAGCAGTTCTTC. Protein product: CASSQGGTRHEQFF.

CDR3 sequence (DNA): TGTGCCAGCAGCCAAGAGCAGGGCAACACTGAAGCTTTCTTT. Its translation: CASSQEQGNTEAFF. The V gene is TRBV3-1 (or the pseudogene TRBV3-2), the J gene TRBJ1-1; the D gene is possibly TRBD1 (5 bases). The germline V gene encodes CDR1 LGHDT and CDR2 YNNKEL (reference sequence). The V gene lost 0 bases and the J gene lost 2 bases, with 7 bases spanning the gap. CDR3 length: 14 amino acids.

V usage is TRBV5-1 and J usage is TRBJ2-7; 8 positions match TRBD1. This CDR3 is built from 15 residues. Germline V CDR1 and CDR2: SGHRS, YFSETQ. The J segment lost 5 bases and the V segment lost 4 bases, leaving 11 bases of the junction unmatched. This CDR3 reads CASSIDTGTGNEQYF. The CDR3 region has the DNA TGCGCCAGCAGCATTGACACTGGGACAGGTAACGAGCAGTACTTC.

The chain employs TRBV19 and TRBJ1-5; D ambiguous. The germline V gene has CDR1 LNHDA and CDR2 SQIVND (reference sequence). The CDR3 has 15 residues. V was clipped by 1 base and J by 5 bases, with 12 bases between them. This CDR3 is CASSIGPVGHQPQHF. The CDR3 DNA follows: TGTGCCAGTAGTATAGGCCCCGTTGGCCATCAGCCCCAGCATTTT. Full variable domain (remainder filled in from reference TRBV19 and TRBJ1-5): DGGITQSPKYLFRKEGQNVTLSCEQNLNHDAMYWYRQDPGQGLRLIYYSQIVNDFQKGDIAEGYSVSREKKESFPLTVTSAQKNPTAFYLCASSIGPVGHQPQHFGDGTRLSIL.

This chain connects TRBV9 to TRBJ1-3; D not resolved. The CDR3 has 15 amino acids. Germline V gene sequence: CDR1 SGDLS, CDR2 YYNGEE. The V end was cut by 3 bases, the J end by 4 bases, with 14 bases between. In nucleotides, the CDR3 is TGTGCCAGCAGCGAGAGCGGACTGGGAGGAAACACCATATATTTT. This encodes CASSESGLGGNTIYF.

This clone was seen more than once but under ten times. This chain joins TRBV4-1 and TRBJ2-7, with D perhaps TRBD1 (6 bases). The CDR3 spans 14 residues. Germline CDR1 reads MGHRA; CDR2 reads YSYEKL. V lost 3 bases and J lost 2, with 11 bases in between. The CDR3 region is CASSQGTPTYEQYF. The CDR3 bases are TGCGCCAGCAGCCAGGGGACACCTACCTACGAGCAGTACTTC.

The chain joins TRBV5-1 to TRBJ1-1; 10 positions match TRBD1. V lost 4 bases, J lost 10 bases, and 16 bases stayed unmatched. The CDR3 sequence is 16 residues long. Germline lookup yields CDR1 SGHRS and CDR2 YFSETQ. CDR3 sequence (DNA): TGCGCCAGCAGCCCGACAGGGGGCGCGGAAACGCCTGGAGCTTTCTTT. Residues: CASSPTGGAETPGAFF.

The chain carries TRBV3-1 (or the pseudogene TRBV3-2) and TRBJ1-3, with D possibly being TRBD1 (6 bases). CDR1 LGHDT and CDR2 YNNKEL come from the germline V gene (reference sequence). This CDR3 is built from 15 residues. V gave up 4 bases and J gave up 1 base, with 11 bases separating them. The CDR3 region is CASSPTGRSGNTIYF. The CDR3 DNA is TGTGCCAGCAGCCCCACAGGGAGATCTGGAAACACCATATATTTT.

This sequence joins TRBV11-2 and TRBJ2-5; 7 nucleotides line up with TRBD1. The J segment lost 4 bases and the V segment lost 2 bases, leaving 7 bases of the junction unmatched. CDR1 is SGHAT, CDR2 FQNNGV, per germline. This CDR3 spans 15 amino acids. The CDR3: CASSLRGGDGETQYF. In DNA, the CDR3 is TGTGCCAGCAGCTTACGAGGGGGCGACGGAGAGACCCAGTACTTC.

J is TRBJ1-6 and V is TRBV3-1 (or the pseudogene TRBV3-2); D might be TRBD1 (6 bases). The CDR3 spans 15 residues. From germline, CDR1 is LGHDT and CDR2 YNNKEL (reference sequence). V shed 4 bases and J shed 8 bases, with 15 bases lying between them. The CDR3 DNA sequence: TGTGCCAGCAGCCGGGCTACAGGGTCGTATTCACCCCTCCACTTT. This sequence encodes CASSRATGSYSPLHF.

The chain is built from TRBV7-6 and TRBJ1-1; D not certain. This CDR3 is built from 13 residues. The germline V gene encodes CDR1 SGHVS and CDR2 FNYEAQ. Trimming removed 2 bases from V and 1 base from J, with 5 bases in between. Here the CDR3 DNA reads TGTGCCAGCAGCTTACAGGAGAACACTGAAGCTTTCTTT. Its translation: CASSLQENTEAFF.

The V gene is TRBV7-5, the J gene TRBJ1-1; the D call TRBD1 from the table was never checked on the DNA. TRBV7-5 is tagged as a pseudogene. This CDR3 region has 15 residues. The CDR3 loop reads CVRSSQGVGDTEAFF. CDR3 DNA: TGTGTCAGAAGCTCCCAGGGGGTCGGAGACACTGAAGCTTTCTTT.

CDR3 nucleotide sequence: TGTGCCTGGAGTGCCGGGACATTAGCCTACGAGCAGTACTTC. Translated, it gives CAWSAGTLAYEQYF. The genes are TRBV30 and TRBJ2-7; possible D gene TRBD1, 6 bases. The germline V gene has CDR1 GTSNPN and CDR2 SVGIG (reference sequence). With 1 base removed from V and 2 bases from J, the gap between germline ends came to 12 bases. The CDR3 is made up of 14 amino acids.

The chain is built from TRBV6-6 and TRBJ2-7; 10 nucleotides agree with TRBD1. Per the germline V gene, CDR1 is MNHNY and CDR2 is SVGAGI (reference sequence). The CDR3 runs 15 residues. V shed 0 bases, J shed 6 bases, and the junction held 5 bases outside the gene matches. The CDR3 sequence is CASSYSGTGATEQYF. In DNA, the CDR3 is TGTGCCAGCAGTTACTCGGGGACAGGGGCTACCGAGCAGTACTTC.

This chain joins TRBV29-1 and TRBJ2-1; 15 bases match TRBD2. The CDR3 sequence is 14 residues long. The V gene's germline CDR1 is SQVTM and CDR2 ANQGSEA. The V segment lost 8 bases and the J segment 8 bases; nucleotides outside the gene matches: 7. The CDR3 DNA reads TGCAGCTCGGGACTAGCGGGGGGTTCGGATGAGCAGTTCTTC. The encoded protein is CSSGLAGGSDEQFF.

The chain links TRBV10-3 to TRBJ1-1; the match to TRBD1 covers 9 bases. This CDR3 region has 13 residues. Germline values: CDR1 ENHRY, CDR2 SYGVKD. After removal of 6 bases from V and 5 bases from J, the junction contained 4 bases not matched to a gene. The CDR3 loop reads CAIRGQGGTEAFF. CDR3 DNA: TGTGCCATCAGGGGACAGGGAGGTACTGAAGCTTTCTTT.

The V call is TRBV5-1, the J call TRBJ2-7, with 12 bases matching TRBD1. From germline, CDR1 is SGHRS and CDR2 YFSETQ. The CDR3 extends over 16 amino acids. J was trimmed by 6 bases and V by 4 bases; bases with no gene match: 11. The CDR3 DNA is TGCGCCAGCAGCCAACCGGGACAGGGGGCTTCGGGCGAGCAGTACTTC. It codes for CASSQPGQGASGEQYF.

As for this clone: Other DNA sequences in this specimen translate into the identical CDR3. The chain has TRBV7-2 and TRBJ1-3; D gene ambiguous. The CDR3 extends over 15 amino acids. Looked up from germline, CDR1 is SGHTA and CDR2 is FQGNSA. V was cut by 3 bases and J by 4 bases, with 13 bases left in between. This CDR3 is CASSFQAGSGNTIYF. The CDR3 DNA follows: TGTGCCAGCAGCTTTCAAGCGGGATCAGGAAACACCATATATTTT.

The V and J genes are TRBV6-4 and TRBJ2-1; 12 bases fit TRBD1. This CDR3 has 19 amino acids. V dropped 4 bases and J dropped 9; count of bases not matched to a gene: 19. Germline V CDR1 and CDR2: MRHNA, SNTAGT. CDR3 DNA sequence: TGTGCCAGCAGTGTTACCGGGACAGGGGGCAAGAAGGACGTTACTGAGCAGTTCTTC. It codes for CASSVTGTGGKKDVTEQFF.

J is TRBJ2-1 and V is TRBV9; perhaps TRBD2 as D (6 bases). The CDR3 extends over 15 amino acids. Germline V gene lookup returns CDR1 SGDLS and CDR2 YYNGEE. Trimming cost V 4 bases and J 0 bases, with 11 bases left between them. DNA for the CDR3: TGTGCCAGCAGCTCAGCGGGTAGCTCCTACAATGAGCAGTTCTTC. Protein: CASSSAGSSYNEQFF.

This sequence joins TRBV2 and TRBJ2-1, with TRBD2 as a possible D gene (7 bases). This CDR3 is built from 15 residues. V lost 3 bases to trimming and J lost 3 bases, with 12 bases between them. Germline CDR1 is SNHLY and CDR2 is FYNNEI. For the CDR3, the DNA is TGTGCCAGCAGTGACGAGGGGGGGCTCTACAATGAGCAGTTCTTC. This sequence encodes CASSDEGGLYNEQFF.

The CDR3 sequence: CASSLSSSYNEQFF. The CDR3 DNA reads TGCGCCAGCAGCTTGTCTAGCTCCTACAATGAGCAGTTCTTC. The chain recombines TRBV5-1 with TRBJ2-1; the D is unclear. The V gene's germline CDR1 is SGHRS and CDR2 YFSETQ. CDR3 length: 14 residues. With 1 base removed from V and 0 bases from J, the gap between germline ends came to 5 bases.

The J gene is TRBJ2-2, the V gene TRBV19; 10 nucleotides match TRBD2. This CDR3 is 16 amino acids long. Germline V lookup: CDR1 LNHDA, CDR2 SQIVND (reference sequence). V trimming: 8 bases; J trimming: 1 base; junction bases outside the gene matches: 7. The CDR3 nucleotides read TGTGCCAGTGCACCGCTAGCGGGGGTGAACACCGGGGAGCTGTTTTTT. As protein: CASAPLAGVNTGELFF.

The chain combines TRBV10-3 with TRBJ1-5; 8 positions agree with TRBD1. Trimming took 10 bases from V and 1 from J; bases not matched to a gene: 9. CDR1 ENHRY and CDR2 SYGVKD come from the germline V gene. The CDR3 totals 15 residues. CDR3 sequence reads: CASQTGGESNQPQHF. The CDR3 DNA reads TGTGCCAGCCAAACAGGGGGTGAAAGCAATCAGCCCCAGCATTTT.

The genes are TRBV20-1 and TRBJ2-7, with a possible D match to TRBD1 (6 bases). Germline CDR1 and CDR2: DFQATT and SNEGSKA (reference sequence). The CDR3 loop spans 14 amino acids. Trimming took off 3 bases at V and 2 bases at J, with 14 bases between the two ends. The CDR3 coding sequence is TGCAGTGCTAGTGGGACAAGCGTTACCTACGAGCAGTACTTC. Its protein product is CSASGTSVTYEQYF.

This chain links TRBV27 with TRBJ2-2; 8 nucleotides agree with TRBD1. Germline trimming cut 4 bases from V and 1 base from J; bases unmatched to any gene: 2. This CDR3 comprises 15 residues. Germline CDR1 and CDR2: MNHEY and SMNVEV (reference sequence). The CDR3 is CASSSGTGNTGELFF. For the CDR3, the DNA is TGTGCCAGCAGTTCCGGGACAGGGAACACCGGGGAGCTGTTTTTT.

The V call is TRBV28, the J call TRBJ1-1, with 9 bases aligning to TRBD1. The CDR3 extends over 14 amino acids. The V and J ends lost 6 bases and 5 bases, in that order; junction bases with no gene match: 7. Germline V gene data show CDR1 as MDHEN and CDR2 as SYDVKM. The CDR3 bases are TGTGCCAGCAGCGAGGGACAGGGTGGGACTGAAGCTTTCTTT. It codes for CASSEGQGGTEAFF.

The chain uses TRBV12-3 or TRBV12-4 and TRBJ1-2, with D possibly being TRBD1 (5 bases). The CDR3 spans 13 residues. V was trimmed by 3 bases and J by 8 bases, leaving 13 bases between them. CDR3 nucleotide sequence: TGTGCCAGCAGTTTGTCTTTGGGGGGAGGCTACACCTTC. Protein product: CASSLSLGGGYTF.

The rearrangement links TRBV13 to TRBJ2-6; 8 bases line up with TRBD2. This CDR3 is 18 amino acids long. V lost 4 bases, J lost 2 bases, and 10 bases stayed unmatched. Germline assignment: CDR1 PRHDT and CDR2 FYEKMQ (reference sequence). CDR3 protein: CASSYEAGVAAGANVLTF. CDR3 nucleotide sequence: TGTGCCAGCAGCTACGAAGCGGGGGTGGCTGCTGGGGCCAACGTCCTGACTTTC.